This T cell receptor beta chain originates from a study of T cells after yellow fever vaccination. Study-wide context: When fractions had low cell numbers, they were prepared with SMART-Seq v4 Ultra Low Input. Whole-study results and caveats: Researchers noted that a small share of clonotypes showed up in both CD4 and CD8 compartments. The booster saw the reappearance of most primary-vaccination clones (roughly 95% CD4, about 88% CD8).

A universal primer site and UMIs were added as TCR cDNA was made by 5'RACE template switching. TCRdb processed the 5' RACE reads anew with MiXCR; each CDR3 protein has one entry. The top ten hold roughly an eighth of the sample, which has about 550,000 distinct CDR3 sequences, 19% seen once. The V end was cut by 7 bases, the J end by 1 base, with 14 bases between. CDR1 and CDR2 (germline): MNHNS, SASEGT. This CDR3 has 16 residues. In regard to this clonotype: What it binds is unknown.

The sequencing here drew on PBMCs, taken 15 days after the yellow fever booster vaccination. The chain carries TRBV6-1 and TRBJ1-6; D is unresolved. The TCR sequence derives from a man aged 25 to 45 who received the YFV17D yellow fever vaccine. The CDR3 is CASTDRLSSYNSPLHF. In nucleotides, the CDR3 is TGTGCCAGCACCGATCGCTTAAGTTCCTATAATTCACCCCTCCACTTT.